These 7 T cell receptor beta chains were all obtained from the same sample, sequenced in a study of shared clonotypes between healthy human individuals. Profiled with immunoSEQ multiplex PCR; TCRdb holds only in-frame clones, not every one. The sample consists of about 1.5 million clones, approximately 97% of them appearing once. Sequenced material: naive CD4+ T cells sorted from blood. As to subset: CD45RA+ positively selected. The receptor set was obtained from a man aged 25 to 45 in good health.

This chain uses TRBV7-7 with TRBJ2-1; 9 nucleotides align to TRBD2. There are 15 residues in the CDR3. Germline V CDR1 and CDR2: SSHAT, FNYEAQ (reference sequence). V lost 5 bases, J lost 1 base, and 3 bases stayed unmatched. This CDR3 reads CASSGGLASYNEQFF. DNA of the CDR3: TGTGCCAGCAGCGGGGGACTAGCATCCTACAATGAGCAGTTCTTC.

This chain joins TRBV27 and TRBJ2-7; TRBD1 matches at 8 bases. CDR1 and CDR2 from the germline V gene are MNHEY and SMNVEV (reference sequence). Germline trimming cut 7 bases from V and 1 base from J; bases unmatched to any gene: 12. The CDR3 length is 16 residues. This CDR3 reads CASTDRGPGISYEQYF. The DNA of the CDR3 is TGTGCCAGCACAGACAGGGGCCCGGGTATATCCTACGAGCAGTACTTC.

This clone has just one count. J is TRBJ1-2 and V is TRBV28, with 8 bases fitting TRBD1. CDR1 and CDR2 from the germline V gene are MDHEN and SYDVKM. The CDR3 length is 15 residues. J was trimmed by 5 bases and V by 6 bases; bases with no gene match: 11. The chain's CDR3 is CASRDPDRGAYGYTF. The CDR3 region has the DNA TGTGCCAGCAGAGACCCAGACAGGGGAGCATATGGCTACACCTTC.

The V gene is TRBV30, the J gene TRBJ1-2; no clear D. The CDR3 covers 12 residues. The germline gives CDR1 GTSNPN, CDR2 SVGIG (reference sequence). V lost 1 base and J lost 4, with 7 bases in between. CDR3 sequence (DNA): TGTGCCTGGAGTGATATGGGCTATGGCTACACCTTC. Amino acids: CAWSDMGYGYTF. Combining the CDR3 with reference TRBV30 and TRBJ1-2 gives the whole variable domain SQTIHQWPATLVQPVGSPLSLECTVEGTSNPNLYWYRQAAGRGLQLLFYSVGIGQISSEVPQNLSASRPQDRQFILSSKKLLLSDSGFYLCAWSDMGYGYTFGSGTRLTVV.

The CDR3 DNA is TGTGCCAGCAGCCTCATAGCCTTCGCTCAGCGGGAGGATCCGAATGAGCAGTTCTTC. Translated, it gives CASSLIAFAQREDPNEQFF. V usage is TRBV11-2 and J usage is TRBJ2-1, with 9 bases lining up with TRBD2. CDR3 length: 19 amino acids. CDR1 and CDR2 (germline): SGHAT, FQNNGV. The V segment lost 5 bases and the J segment 7 bases; nucleotides outside the gene matches: 21. The full variable domain, its missing parts supplied by reference TRBV11-2 and TRBJ2-1, is EAGVAQSPRYKIIEKRQSVAFWCNPISGHATLYWYQQILGQGPKLLIQFQNNGVVDDSQLPKDRFSAERLKGVDSTLKIQPAKLEDSAVYLCASSLIAFAQREDPNEQFFGPGTRLTVL.

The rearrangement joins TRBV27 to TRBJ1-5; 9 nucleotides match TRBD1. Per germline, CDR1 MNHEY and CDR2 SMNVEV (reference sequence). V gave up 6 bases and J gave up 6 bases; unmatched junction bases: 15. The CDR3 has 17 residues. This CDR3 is CASSLVPGQGISQPQHF. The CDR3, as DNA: TGTGCCAGCAGCCTCGTCCCGGGACAGGGTATAAGTCAGCCCCAGCATTTT.

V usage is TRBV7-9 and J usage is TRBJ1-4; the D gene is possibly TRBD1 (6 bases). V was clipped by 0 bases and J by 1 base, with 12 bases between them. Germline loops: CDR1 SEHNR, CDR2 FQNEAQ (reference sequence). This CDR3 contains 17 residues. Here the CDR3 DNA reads TGTGCCAGCAGCTTAGCATTTGGAGGGGGAACTAATGAAAAACTGTTTTTT. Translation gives CASSLAFGGGTNEKLFF.